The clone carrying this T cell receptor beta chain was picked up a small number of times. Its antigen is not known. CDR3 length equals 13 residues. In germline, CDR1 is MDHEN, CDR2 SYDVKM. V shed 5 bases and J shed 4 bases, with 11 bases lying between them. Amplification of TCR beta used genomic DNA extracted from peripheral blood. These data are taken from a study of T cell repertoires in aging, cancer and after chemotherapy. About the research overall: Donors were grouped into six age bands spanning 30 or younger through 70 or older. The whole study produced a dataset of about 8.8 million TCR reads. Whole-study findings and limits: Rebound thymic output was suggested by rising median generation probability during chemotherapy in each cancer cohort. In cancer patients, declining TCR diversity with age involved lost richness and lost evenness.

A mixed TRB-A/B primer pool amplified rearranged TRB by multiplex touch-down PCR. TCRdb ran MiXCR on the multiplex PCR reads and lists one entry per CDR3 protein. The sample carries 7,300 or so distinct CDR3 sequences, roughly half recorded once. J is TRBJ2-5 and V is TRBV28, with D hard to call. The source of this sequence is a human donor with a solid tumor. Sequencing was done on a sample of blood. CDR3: CASSGTVPETQYF. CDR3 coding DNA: TGTGCCAGCAGTGGAACGGTCCCAGAGACCCAGTACTTC.